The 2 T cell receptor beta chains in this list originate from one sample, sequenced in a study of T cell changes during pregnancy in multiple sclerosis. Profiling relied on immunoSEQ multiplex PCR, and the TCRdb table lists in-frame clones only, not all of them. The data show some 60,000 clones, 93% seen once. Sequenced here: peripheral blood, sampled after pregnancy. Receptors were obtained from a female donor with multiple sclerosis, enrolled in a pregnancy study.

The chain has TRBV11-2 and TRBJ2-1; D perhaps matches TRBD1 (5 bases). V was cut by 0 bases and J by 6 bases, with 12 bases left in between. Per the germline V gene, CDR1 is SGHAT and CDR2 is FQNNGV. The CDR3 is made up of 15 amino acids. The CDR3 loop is CASSLDQRQSNEQFF. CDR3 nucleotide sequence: TGTGCCAGCAGCTTAGATCAGCGACAGAGCAATGAGCAGTTCTTC.

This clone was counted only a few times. The CDR3: CASSPQGAGRAFF. CDR3 nucleotides: TGTGCCAGCAGTCCACAGGGGGCTGGTCGAGCTTTCTTT. This chain connects TRBV7-9 to TRBJ1-1; 9 bases line up with TRBD1. Germline V gives CDR1 SEHNR, CDR2 FQNEAQ (reference sequence). The length of the CDR3 is 13 residues. The V gene end was trimmed by 6 bases and the J gene end by 10 bases; junction bases not matched to a gene: 9.